A selection of T cell receptor beta chains follows, all from one sample in a study of blood T cell repertoires in COVID-19. The repertoire was sequenced with immunoSEQ multiplex PCR; TCRdb's copy has only in-frame clones and lacks some. Among 210,000 or so clones listed, less than 85% were seen once. The sequenced material came from peripheral blood. These receptors came from a man aged 45-65 years who had recovered from COVID-19. Each CDR3 is given with its conserved first and last residue. D genes are given only for firm matches. Size tells how often a clone was seen (once, few, many) or the class of an expanded clone, and some rows leave it out.

>TRBJ2-3|TRBV4-1|-|-
CASSRVRADTQYF
TGCGCCAGCAGTCGAGTACGGGCAGATACGCAGTATTTT
>TRBJ2-3|TRBV7-3|-|-
CASSLDGASADTQYF
TGTGCCAGCAGCCTTGACGGAGCTTCTGCAGATACGCAGTATTTT
>TRBJ1-2|TRBV6-5|TRBD1|-
CASSNGQGGGYTF
TGTGCCAGCAGCAATGGACAGGGCGGTGGCTACACCTTC
>TRBJ2-7|TRBV18|-|once
CASSPRLPDRTYEQYF
TGTGCCAGCTCACCACGTCTCCCGGACAGAACCTACGAGCAGTACTTC
>TRBJ2-1|TRBV2|-|-
CASSEGTQIYNEQFF
TGTGCCAGCAGTGAAGGGACTCAGATCTACAATGAGCAGTTCTTC
>TRBJ1-6|TRBV23-1|TRBD1|few
CASSQGGQIKLNSPLHF
TGCGCCAGCAGTCAAGGGGGACAGATTAAGTTGAATTCACCCCTCCACTTT
>TRBJ1-3|TRBV30|TRBD1|once
CAWSVNRGDTIYF
TGTGCCTGGAGTGTAAACAGGGGTGACACCATATATTTT
>TRBJ1-2|TRBV30|-|-
CAWRKAGENYGYTF
TGTGCCTGGAGAAAGGCAGGGGAAAACTATGGCTACACCTTC
>TRBJ2-1|TRBV4-3|TRBD2|-
CASSQEVAGLAGGNEQFF
TGCGCCAGCAGCCAAGAAGTGGCCGGACTAGCGGGGGGGAATGAGCAGTTCTTC
>TRBJ2-7|TRBV6-6|-|-
CASSFGRVSYEQYF
TGTGCCAGCAGTTTCGGCAGGGTATCCTACGAGCAGTACTTC
>TRBJ1-2|TRBV28|-|-
CASSRVEARGYTF
TGTGCCAGCAGTAGAGTGGAGGCTCGGGGCTACACCTTC
>TRBJ2-7|TRBV7-2|-|-
CASSLDPGASYEQYF
TGTGCCAGCAGCTTAGATCCGGGAGCGTCCTACGAGCAGTACTTC
>TRBJ1-2|TRBV4-1|TRBD1|-
CASSQDAGGNRGYTF
TGCGCCAGCAGCCAAGATGCAGGGGGCAATCGTGGCTACACCTTC
>TRBJ2-7|TRBV28|TRBD1|-
CASSLLPGQYDEQYF
TGTGCCAGCAGTTTATTACCGGGACAGTACGACGAGCAGTACTTC
>TRBJ2-2|TRBV7-9|TRBD1|-
CASSAGTGVGTGELFF
TGTGCCAGCAGCGCCGGGACAGGGGTAGGCACCGGGGAGCTGTTTTTT
>TRBJ1-5|TRBV28|TRBD1|-
CASSPRDRAFSQPQHF
TGTGCCAGCAGTCCCCGGGACAGGGCGTTTAGTCAGCCCCAGCATTTT
>TRBJ1-3|TRBV2|TRBD1|-
CASSNGPGQGNTIYF
TGTGCCAGCAGCAATGGCCCGGGACAGGGAAACACCATATATTTT
>TRBJ2-1|TRBV7-7|-|-
CASSLEAGTEQFF
TGTGCCAGCAGCTTAGAGGCGGGAACTGAGCAGTTCTTC
>TRBJ2-1|TRBV7-9|-|-
CASSPHSRQEQFF
TGTGCCAGCAGCCCTCATTCCCGACAGGAGCAGTTCTTC
>TRBJ2-3|TRBV30|TRBD2|-
CASKKARGSSDTQYF
TGTGCCTCAAAAAAAGCGCGCGGGAGCTCAGATACGCAGTATTTT
>TRBJ2-7|TRBV18|-|-
CASSPPAGRAYEQYF
TGTGCCAGCTCACCACCGGCGGGGCGAGCCTACGAGCAGTACTTC
>TRBJ1-4|TRBV28|-|-
CASSPGGTNEKLFF
TGTGCCAGCAGTCCCGGGGGTACTAATGAAAAACTGTTTTTT
>TRBJ1-5|TRBV2|TRBD1|few
CASNDGTGVNQPQHF
TGTGCCAGCAACGACGGGACAGGGGTAAATCAGCCCCAGCATTTT
>TRBJ1-2|TRBV28|TRBD1|-
CASSTWTGENGYTF
TGTGCCAGCAGTACATGGACAGGGGAGAATGGCTACACCTTC
>TRBJ1-1|TRBV5-1|TRBD1|-
CASSLGDSTAFF
TGCGCCAGCAGCTTGGGGGACAGTACGGCTTTCTTT
>TRBJ1-1|TRBV19|-|-
CASSYLRAATEAFF
TGTGCCAGTAGTTACCTGAGGGCGGCTACTGAAGCTTTCTTT
>TRBJ1-4|TRBV18|TRBD1|-
CASSPPTGPEEKLFF
TGTGCCAGCTCACCACCGACAGGGCCGGAGGAAAAACTGTTTTTT
>TRBJ1-1|TRBV20-1|TRBD1|-
CSASFLRTGRLTEAFF
TGCAGTGCTAGTTTTCTCCGGACAGGGCGTCTGACTGAAGCTTTCTTT
>TRBJ1-1|TRBV6-4|-|few
CASSDLQGTEAFF
TGTGCCAGCAGTGACCTACAGGGCACTGAAGCTTTCTTT